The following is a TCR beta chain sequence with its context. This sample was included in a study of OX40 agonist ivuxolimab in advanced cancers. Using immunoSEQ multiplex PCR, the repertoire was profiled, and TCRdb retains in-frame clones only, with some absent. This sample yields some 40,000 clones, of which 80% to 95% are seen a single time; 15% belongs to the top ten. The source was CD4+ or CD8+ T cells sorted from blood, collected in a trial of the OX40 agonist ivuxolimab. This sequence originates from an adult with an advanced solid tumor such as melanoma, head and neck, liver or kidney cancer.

CDR3 in amino acids: CASSLGPGLGYNEQFF. DNA for the CDR3: TGTGCCAGCAGCCTAGGGCCGGGACTCGGATACAATGAGCAGTTCTTC. V is TRBV14 and J is TRBJ2-1; weak D call: TRBD2 (6 bases). CDR1 SGHDN and CDR2 FVKESK come from the germline V gene. The V end was cut by 4 bases, the J end by 4 bases, with 17 bases between. The CDR3 is made up of 16 amino acids.